The source of this T cell receptor (beta chain) is a study of graft-versus-host responses after intestinal transplantation. For the study at large: Multivisceral, liver-intestinal, or isolated intestinal grafts went to recipients. Induction with anti-thymocyte globulin, then tacrolimus and steroids for about 3 years, was given to all recipients. Overall study results and limits: Within allografts, high graft-versus-host to host-versus-graft clonal ratios were seen among patients with graft-donor T cell macrochimerism.

A note on this clone: Its matching antigen is unknown.

Tissue processing of the graft released intraepithelial and lamina propria lymphocytes from it. Repertoires were generated with immunoSEQ multiplex PCR, while TCRdb's copy carries only in-frame clones and drops some. The sample holds approximately 10,000 clones, around three quarters seen once. Germline assignment: CDR1 MDHEN and CDR2 SYDVKM. The junction had 10 bases not matched to a gene; V was cut back by 5 bases and J by 7 bases. The CDR3 spans 16 residues. Sequences were derived from ileum tissue, sampled roughly 140 days after intestinal transplantation. The TCR sequence derives from a human patient who received an intestinal transplant, so some T cells may come from the graft donor. The rearrangement uses TRBV28 and TRBJ2-1, with 11 positions matching TRBD2. The CDR3 is CASSRSGRAGSNEQFF. The CDR3 DNA is TGTGCCAGCAGTCGTAGCGGGAGGGCCGGGTCGAATGAGCAGTTCTTC.